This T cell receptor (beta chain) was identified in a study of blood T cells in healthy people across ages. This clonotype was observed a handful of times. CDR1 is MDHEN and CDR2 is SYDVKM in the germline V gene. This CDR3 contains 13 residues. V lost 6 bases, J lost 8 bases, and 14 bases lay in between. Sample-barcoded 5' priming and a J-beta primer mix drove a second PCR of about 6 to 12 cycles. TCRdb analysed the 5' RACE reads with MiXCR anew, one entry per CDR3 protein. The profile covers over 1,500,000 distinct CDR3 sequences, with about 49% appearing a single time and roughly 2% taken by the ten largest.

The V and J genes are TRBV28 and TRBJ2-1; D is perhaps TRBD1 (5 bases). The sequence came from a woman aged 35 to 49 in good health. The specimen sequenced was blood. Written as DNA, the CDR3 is TGTGCCAGCAGCCTACCGTGGGGCCATGAGCAGTTCTTC. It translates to CASSLPWGHEQFF.